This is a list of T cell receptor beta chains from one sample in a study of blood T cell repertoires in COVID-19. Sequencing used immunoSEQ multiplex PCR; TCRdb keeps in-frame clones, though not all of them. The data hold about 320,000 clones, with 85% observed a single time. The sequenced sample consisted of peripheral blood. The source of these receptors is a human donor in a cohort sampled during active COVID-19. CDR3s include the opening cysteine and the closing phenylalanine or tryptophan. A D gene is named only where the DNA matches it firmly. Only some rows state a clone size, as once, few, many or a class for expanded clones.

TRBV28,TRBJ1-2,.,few,CASSLRATYGYTF,TGTGCCAGCAGTTTGAGGGCGACCTATGGCTACACCTTC
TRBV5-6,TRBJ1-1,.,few,CASSSAGKTEAFF,TGTGCCAGCAGCTCAGCAGGGAAAACTGAAGCTTTCTTT
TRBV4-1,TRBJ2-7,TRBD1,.,CASSPGTGTYEQYF,TGCGCCAGCAGCCCCGGGACAGGGACCTACGAGCAGTACTTC
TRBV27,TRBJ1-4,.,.,CASSSPLRDKNEKLFF,TGTGCCAGCAGTTCCCCCCTCCGGGACAAGAATGAAAAACTGTTTTTT
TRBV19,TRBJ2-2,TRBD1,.,CASYRGTGELFF,TGTGCCAGTTACAGGGGAACCGGGGAGCTGTTTTTT
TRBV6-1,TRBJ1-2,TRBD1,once,CASSEALGGQYGYTF,TGTGCCAGCAGTGAAGCGCTAGGGGGACAGTACGGCTACACCTTC
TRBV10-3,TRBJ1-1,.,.,CAISESGSQNTEAFF,TGTGCCATCAGTGAGTCAGGGAGCCAGAACACTGAAGCTTTCTTT
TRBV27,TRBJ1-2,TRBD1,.,CASSRDRYNYGYTF,TGTGCCAGCAGCCGGGACAGGTACAACTATGGCTACACCTTC
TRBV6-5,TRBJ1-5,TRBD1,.,CASSPGQGYQPQHF,TGTGCCAGCTCCCCGGGACAGGGGTATCAGCCCCAGCATTTT
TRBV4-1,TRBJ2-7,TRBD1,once,CASSQFISLGTGLIQSSYEQYF,TGCGCCAGCAGCCAATTCATAAGTCTCGGGACAGGGCTAATCCAAAGCTCCTACGAGCAGTACTTC
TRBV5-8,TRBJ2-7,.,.,CASSYRDIMDEQYF,TGTGCCAGCAGCTACCGGGACATTATGGACGAGCAGTACTTC
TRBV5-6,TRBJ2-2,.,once,CASSPTGTHNTGELFF,TGTGCCAGCAGCCCGACCGGGACACATAACACCGGGGAGCTGTTTTTT
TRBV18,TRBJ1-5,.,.,CASSPPFEQGGISNQPQHF,TGTGCCAGCTCACCACCGTTTGAGCAGGGTGGGATTAGCAATCAGCCCCAGCATTTT
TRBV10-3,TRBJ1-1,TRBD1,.,CAISQWTGRDNTEAFF,TGTGCCATCAGCCAATGGACAGGGCGTGATAACACTGAAGCTTTCTTT
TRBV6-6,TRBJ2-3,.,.,CASSFTGSITDTQYF,TGTGCCAGCAGTTTTACGGGGAGTATCACAGATACGCAGTATTTT
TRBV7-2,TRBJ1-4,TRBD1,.,CASSFGDRAEKLFF,TGTGCCAGCAGCTTTGGGGACAGGGCGGAAAAACTGTTTTTT
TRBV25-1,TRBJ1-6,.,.,CASSGQGRANSPLHF,TGTGCCAGCAGTGGTCAAGGGCGGGCTAATTCACCCCTCCACTTT
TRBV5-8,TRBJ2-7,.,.,CASSLKGAGRYEQYF,TGTGCCAGCAGCTTGAAGGGGGCAGGGAGGTACGAGCAGTACTTC